The 23 T cell receptor beta chains presented below share a single source sample, sequenced in a study of blood T cell repertoires in COVID-19. Here immunoSEQ multiplex PCR was the method, and the copy in TCRdb shows in-frame clones only, minus some. The table shows 100,000 or so clones, with 70% to 90% occurring only once. The sample comprised peripheral blood. The receptors derive from a man aged 60 to 75 with acute or convalescent COVID-19.

V is TRBV27 and J is TRBJ1-1; no reliable D call. The ends were cut back, 1 base at V and 5 bases at J, with 11 bases in the middle. Germline loops: CDR1 MNHEY, CDR2 SMNVEV (reference sequence). This CDR3 is 14 amino acids long. The DNA for the CDR3 is TGTGCCAGCAGTTTATATTACAGAACTACTGAAGCTTTCTTT. Protein sequence: CASSLYYRTTEAFF.

The rearrangement uses TRBV25-1 and TRBJ1-1; possibly TRBD1 for D (5 bases). In germline, CDR1 is MGHDK, CDR2 SYGVNS. The CDR3 contains 14 residues. Trimming cost V 9 bases and J 0 bases, with 14 bases left between them. Here the CDR3 reads CASRTTTMNTEAFF. CDR3 nucleotide sequence: TGTGCCAGTAGGACAACCACTATGAACACTGAAGCTTTCTTT.

The chain couples TRBV19 to TRBJ1-1; D not resolved. Germline CDR1 is LNHDA and CDR2 is SQIVND (reference sequence). The V end was cut by 2 bases, the J end by 0 bases, with 16 bases between. This CDR3 comprises 17 residues. The CDR3 sequence is CASSIQMFGSMNTEAFF. The CDR3 DNA reads TGTGCCAGTAGTATACAAATGTTCGGGAGCATGAACACTGAAGCTTTCTTT.

This clone has only one observation. The rearrangement uses TRBV5-5 and TRBJ2-1, with 8 bases identical to TRBD1. V lost 2 bases, J lost 6 bases, and 7 bases stayed unmatched. The CDR3 has 15 residues. Germline loops: CDR1 SGHKS, CDR2 YYEKEE (reference sequence). The CDR3 sequence: CASSLSGGLGNEQFF. CDR3 sequence (DNA): TGTGCCAGCAGCTTATCAGGGGGCCTAGGCAATGAGCAGTTCTTC.

The chain carries TRBV5-1 and TRBJ2-7, with 9 bases fitting TRBD1. The CDR3 spans 15 residues. Germline loops: CDR1 SGHRS, CDR2 YFSETQ. Germline trimming cut 7 bases from V and 3 bases from J; bases unmatched to any gene: 11. The CDR3 coding sequence is TGCGCCAGCGGTCCCGGGACAGGGATCCTCTACGAGCAGTACTTC. Residues: CASGPGTGILYEQYF. Full variable domain (rest looked up from reference TRBV5-1 and TRBJ2-7): KAGVTQTPRYLIKTRGQQVTLSCSPISGHRSVSWYQQTPGQGLQFLFEYFSETQRNKGNFPGRFSGRQFSNSRSEMNVSTLELGDSALYLCASGPGTGILYEQYFGPGTRLTVT.

V is TRBV18 and J is TRBJ1-3; D might be TRBD1 (5 bases). The germline gives CDR1 KGHSH, CDR2 LQKENI. CDR3 length equals 17 residues. V was pared by 0 bases and J by 0 bases, with 12 bases between. The CDR3 is CASSPPVTASSGNTIYF. CDR3 bases: TGTGCCAGCTCACCACCGGTGACAGCCTCCTCTGGAAACACCATATATTTT.

This clone appeared once. This rearrangement joins TRBV6-2 or TRBV6-3 to TRBJ2-7, with 8 bases identical to TRBD2. The V segment lost 6 bases and the J segment 3 bases; nucleotides outside the gene matches: 7. The CDR3 is made up of 14 amino acids. CDR1 and CDR2 from the germline V gene are MNHEY and SVGEGT. The CDR3 sequence: CASSPSGRNYEQYF. The DNA of the CDR3 is TGTGCCAGCAGCCCCAGCGGGAGAAACTACGAGCAGTACTTC.

The V and J genes are TRBV5-6 and TRBJ1-1, with no clear D. This CDR3 region has 14 residues. Germline V gene sequence: CDR1 SGHDT, CDR2 YYEEEE. The V and J ends lost 4 bases and 4 bases respectively, with 14 bases between them. The CDR3 sequence: CASSQIDGVTEAFF. DNA of the CDR3: TGTGCCAGCAGCCAAATCGACGGGGTCACTGAAGCTTTCTTT.

This rearrangement joins TRBV7-6 to TRBJ2-1; 8 nucleotides match TRBD2. This CDR3 has 14 amino acids. The germline gives CDR1 SGHVS, CDR2 FNYEAQ. The trim removed 4 bases at V and 7 bases at J, leaving 6 bases unmatched. CDR3 nucleotide sequence: TGTGCCAGCAGCTCTGGGACTAGGGAGAATGAGCAGTTCTTC. Translated, it gives CASSSGTRENEQFF.

The V gene is TRBV6-4, the J gene TRBJ2-1; 7 bases are shared with TRBD2. Germline-derived CDR1 and CDR2 are MRHNA and SNTAGT. Trimming at V came to 10 bases and at J to 3 bases, leaving 18 bases not matched to a gene. This CDR3 has 17 amino acids. For the CDR3, the DNA is TGTGCCACCACAAACTCCCTAGCGGTACTTAGCTACAATGAGCAGTTCTTC. This sequence encodes CATTNSLAVLSYNEQFF.

This chain joins TRBV20-1 and TRBJ2-1; no reliable D call. With 3 bases removed from V and 9 bases from J, the gap between germline ends came to 12 bases. From germline, CDR1 is DFQATT and CDR2 SNEGSKA (reference sequence). This CDR3 is built from 12 residues. The CDR3 is CSASLREREQFF. CDR3 nucleotide sequence: TGCAGTGCTAGTTTGCGAGAGCGTGAGCAGTTCTTC.

The rearrangement links TRBV28 to TRBJ1-2, with 7 bases aligning to TRBD1. Germline CDR1 and CDR2: MDHEN and SYDVKM. The CDR3 consists of 12 residues. V was pared by 4 bases and J by 7 bases, with 3 bases of the junction left unmatched. In DNA form, the CDR3 reads TGTGCCAGCAGTTCGCAGGGGGTTGGCTACACCTTC. Its protein product is CASSSQGVGYTF.

The chain combines TRBV7-9 with TRBJ1-1; D call uncertain. Germline-derived CDR1 and CDR2 are SEHNR and FQNEAQ (reference sequence). V lost 2 bases, J lost 1 base, and 11 bases lay in between. There are 15 residues in the CDR3. CDR3 sequence: CASSLLAGGNTEAFF. CDR3 DNA sequence: TGTGCCAGCAGCTTATTAGCGGGCGGGAACACTGAAGCTTTCTTT.

The chain links TRBV30 to TRBJ2-7; 10 bases line up with TRBD1. After removal of 7 bases from V and 6 bases from J, the junction contained 12 bases not matched to a gene. Germline CDR1 is GTSNPN and CDR2 is SVGIG (reference sequence). CDR3 length: 14 residues. This CDR3 reads CALRTGGRGVEQYF. The CDR3 coding sequence is TGTGCCTTAAGGACAGGGGGTAGAGGGGTCGAGCAGTACTTC.

V and J are TRBV12-3 or TRBV12-4 and TRBJ2-3, with D possibly matching TRBD2 (6 bases). The CDR3 contains 13 residues. V gave up 6 bases and J gave up 5 bases, with 12 bases separating them. CDR3 sequence: CASSQGLQDTQYF. In DNA form, the CDR3 reads TGTGCCAGCAGCCAAGGACTACAAGATACGCAGTATTTT.

This chain joins TRBV5-1 and TRBJ1-2; D ambiguous. The CDR3 is 17 amino acids. Germline CDR1 SGHRS, CDR2 YFSETQ. Trimming cost V 2 bases and J 4 bases, with 21 bases left between them. In DNA form, the CDR3 reads TGCGCCAGCAGCTTTGGAGGTGTCACAGCCAATGCCTATGGCTACACCTTC. Its protein product is CASSFGGVTANAYGYTF. Filled out from reference TRBV5-1 and TRBJ1-2, the complete variable domain reads KAGVTQTPRYLIKTRGQQVTLSCSPISGHRSVSWYQQTPGQGLQFLFEYFSETQRNKGNFPGRFSGRQFSNSRSEMNVSTLELGDSALYLCASSFGGVTANAYGYTFGSGTRLTVV.

A single count supports this clone. In the same sample, other DNA sequences code for this CDR3. V usage is TRBV12-5 and J usage is TRBJ2-1, with D perhaps matching TRBD2 (5 bases). The CDR3 is 11 amino acids. The V end was cut by 6 bases, the J end by 8 bases, with 8 bases between. From germline, CDR1 is LGHNT and CDR2 FRNRAP. The CDR3 is CASGLRDEQFF. In DNA form, the CDR3 reads TGTGCTAGTGGCCTGAGGGATGAGCAGTTCTTC.

This chain connects TRBV2 to TRBJ2-2, with 7 bases that match TRBD1. The CDR3 sequence is 16 residues long. Germline trimming cut 4 bases from V and 4 bases from J; bases unmatched to any gene: 9. Germline lookup yields CDR1 SNHLY and CDR2 FYNNEI. Here the CDR3 reads CASSVLGQVITGELFF. CDR3 nucleotides: TGTGCCAGCAGTGTTCTTGGACAGGTTATCACCGGGGAGCTGTTTTTT. The complete variable domain, with remaining parts taken from reference TRBV2 and TRBJ2-2, reads EPEVTQTPSHQVTQMGQEVILRCVPISNHLYFYWYRQILGQKVEFLVSFYNNEISEKSEIFDDQFSVERPDGSNFTLKIRSTKLEDSAMYFCASSVLGQVITGELFFGEGSRLTVL.

The chain is built from TRBV3-1 (or the pseudogene TRBV3-2) and TRBJ2-7; 9 bases match TRBD2. The CDR3 runs 14 residues. The germline V gene has CDR1 LGHDT and CDR2 YNNKEL (reference sequence). J gave up 0 bases and V 6 bases, and 3 bases lay outside the gene matches. This chain's CDR3 is CASSQTSGSYEQYF. The CDR3 DNA reads as TGTGCCAGCAGTCAGACTAGCGGCTCCTACGAGCAGTACTTC.

A note on this clone: The junction and the germline gene differ at one end; a read error may be behind it. The V call is TRBV12-3 or TRBV12-4, the J call TRBJ2-7; D gene unclear. There are 12 residues in the CDR3. CDR3: CASSLALTGFDF. DNA for the CDR3: TGTGCCAGCAGTTTAGCGCTAACCGGGTTTGACTTC.

The chain carries TRBV30 and TRBJ2-1, with 7 positions matching TRBD1. The CDR3 covers 16 residues. The ends lost 2 bases at V and 4 bases at J; junction bases unmatched: 11. Germline values: CDR1 GTSNPN, CDR2 SVGIG (reference sequence). CDR3 nucleotide sequence: TGTGCCTGGAGTAAAACGACAGGGACCCTATACAATGAGCAGTTCTTC. It yields the protein CAWSKTTGTLYNEQFF. The full variable domain, rest sourced from reference TRBV30 and TRBJ2-1, is SQTIHQWPATLVQPVGSPLSLECTVEGTSNPNLYWYRQAAGRGLQLLFYSVGIGQISSEVPQNLSASRPQDRQFILSSKKLLLSDSGFYLCAWSKTTGTLYNEQFFGPGTRLTVL.

Comment on this clone: Other DNA sequences from this sample encode an identical CDR3 as well. The chain couples TRBV6-5 to TRBJ1-1; D call uncertain. The CDR3 loop spans 14 amino acids. Germline assignment: CDR1 MNHEY and CDR2 SVGAGI. V dropped 0 bases and J dropped 1 base, with 6 bases sitting between them. In nucleotides, the CDR3 is TGTGCCAGCAGTTACTCCCGGGGGAACACTGAAGCTTTCTTT. Translation: CASSYSRGNTEAFF.

The rearrangement links TRBV6-2 or TRBV6-3 to TRBJ2-3; 8 positions match TRBD2. Germline V gene data show CDR1 as MNHEY and CDR2 as SVGEGT. This CDR3 spans 16 amino acids. The V and J ends lost 4 bases and 2 bases, in that order; junction bases with no gene match: 8. The CDR3 nucleotides are TGTGCCAGCAGTTCAGGCGGGAGGCCGTTCACAGATACGCAGTATTTT. As protein: CASSSGGRPFTDTQYF.